What follows is one T cell receptor beta chain and its context. TCRdb's table, derived via immunoSEQ multiplex PCR, lists solely in-frame clones and lacks some. The sample lists nearly 300,000 clones; about nine tenths were seen once. Germline CDR1 reads MNHNS; CDR2 reads SASEGT. The CDR3 covers 16 residues. The V end lost 3 bases, the J end lost 3 bases, and 15 bases lay between the germline ends. This entry is derived from a study of blood T cell repertoires in COVID-19. Overall study: Nucleic acid was either cDNA or gDNA, and it came from T cells, B-cell-depleted T cells, or PBMCs.

Those who participated ranged in age from 18 to 89 years and resided in about two dozen US areas. Shortly before study entry, within 2 weeks, exposed participants had met a COVID-19 case. Material: PBMCs or T cells enriched from blood (not recorded which). The V gene is TRBV6-1, the J gene TRBJ1-5; D might be TRBD1 (6 bases). The sequence was obtained from a woman aged 50 to 60 who had been exposed to COVID-19. CDR3 coding DNA: TGTGCCAGCAGTGAGTATGGGGGGGGCAACAATCAGCCCCAGCATTTT. This translates into CASSEYGGGNNQPQHF.